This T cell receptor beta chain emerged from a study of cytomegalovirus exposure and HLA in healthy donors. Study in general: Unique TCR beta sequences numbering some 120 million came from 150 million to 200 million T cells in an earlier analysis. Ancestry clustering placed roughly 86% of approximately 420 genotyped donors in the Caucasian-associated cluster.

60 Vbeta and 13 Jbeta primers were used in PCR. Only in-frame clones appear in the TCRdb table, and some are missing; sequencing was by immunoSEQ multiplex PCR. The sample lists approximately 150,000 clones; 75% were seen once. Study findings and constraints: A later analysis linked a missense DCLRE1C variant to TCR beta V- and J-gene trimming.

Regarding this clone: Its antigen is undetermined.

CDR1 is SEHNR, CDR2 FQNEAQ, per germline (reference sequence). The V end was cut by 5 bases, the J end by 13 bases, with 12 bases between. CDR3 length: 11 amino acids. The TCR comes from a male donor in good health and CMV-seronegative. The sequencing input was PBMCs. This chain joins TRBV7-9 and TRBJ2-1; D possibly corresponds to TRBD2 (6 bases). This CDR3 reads CASSPRLVQFF. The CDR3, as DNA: TGTGCCAGCAGCCCGAGACTAGTTCAGTTCTTC.